What follows are 12 T cell receptor beta chains derived from one specimen sequenced in a study of beta chain features in type 1 diabetes. Sequenced material consisted of expressed TCRB transcripts (all of the isolated RNA was reverse transcribed). The method was immunoSEQ multiplex PCR; TCRdb's version includes in-frame clones alone and lacks a portion of them. The top ten hold about 0.018% of the sample, which has about 370,000 clones, less than 15% seen once. The source material was naive CD4+ T cells from blood. The receptors stem from a woman aged 18-29 years in good health.

The chain couples TRBV30 to TRBJ2-1, with 9 bases identical to TRBD2. V shed 7 bases and J 9 bases; nucleotides not matched to a gene: 16. Germline CDR1 GTSNPN, CDR2 SVGIG (reference sequence). The CDR3 runs to 15 residues. CDR3 coding DNA: TGTGCCTACGCCGGGAATAGCGGGAGTCTCGGTGAGCAGTTCTTC. This sequence encodes CAYAGNSGSLGEQFF.

This clone was found a few times. J is TRBJ1-5 and V is TRBV30, with 7 bases fitting TRBD1. The length of the CDR3 is 15 residues. After removal of 0 bases from V and 5 bases from J, the junction contained 7 bases not matched to a gene. Germline assignment: CDR1 GTSNPN and CDR2 SVGIG (reference sequence). CDR3 residues: CAWSVQNRGHQPQHF. CDR3 in DNA: TGTGCCTGGAGTGTACAAAATAGGGGGCATCAGCCCCAGCATTTT. Using reference TRBV30 and TRBJ1-5 for the parts outside the CDR3, the full variable domain is SQTIHQWPATLVQPVGSPLSLECTVEGTSNPNLYWYRQAAGRGLQLLFYSVGIGQISSEVPQNLSASRPQDRQFILSSKKLLLSDSGFYLCAWSVQNRGHQPQHFGDGTRLSIL.

The sample holds a few counts of this clone. The chain carries TRBV30 and TRBJ2-7, with 7 bases aligning to TRBD1. The germline CDR1 and CDR2 sequences are GTSNPN and SVGIG (reference sequence). The V gene end was trimmed by 6 bases and the J gene end by 3 bases; junction bases not matched to a gene: 11. This CDR3 has 14 amino acids. CDR3 protein: CACRPGGNNYEQYF. The CDR3, as DNA: TGTGCCTGCCGGCCAGGGGGAAATAACTACGAGCAGTACTTC.

A few counts support this clone. This rearrangement joins TRBV28 to TRBJ2-7, with D unclear. This CDR3 is built from 15 residues. Trimming removed 6 bases at V and 2 bases at J, with 17 bases between. Germline V CDR1 and CDR2: MDHEN, SYDVKM. The CDR3 bases are TGTGCCAGCAGCGGCAGTAGCCAAAAAACCTACGAGCAGTACTTC. It specifies CASSGSSQKTYEQYF.

In this sample, this clone turned up a few times. V and J are TRBV10-3 and TRBJ2-1; 7 bases line up with TRBD2. V lost 1 base and J lost 4; bases outside the gene matches: 4. In germline, CDR1 is ENHRY, CDR2 SYGVKD. There are 15 residues in the CDR3. This CDR3 is CAISELLAEYNEQFF. CDR3 nucleotides: TGTGCCATCAGTGAGTTGCTAGCGGAATACAATGAGCAGTTCTTC.

This clone was detected a few times. This chain links TRBV7-9 with TRBJ2-7, with D unresolved. The CDR3 length is 13 residues. The germline CDR1 and CDR2 sequences are SEHNR and FQNEAQ (reference sequence). V was shortened by 10 bases and J by 0 bases, with 13 bases between the two germline ends. The CDR3 bases are TGTGCCACCGAGAGAGATAACTCCTACGAGCAGTACTTC. This encodes CATERDNSYEQYF.

The gene calls are TRBV7-9 and TRBJ2-5, with a tentative D call TRBD1 (5 bases). The V gene's germline CDR1 is SEHNR and CDR2 FQNEAQ (reference sequence). V shed 2 bases and J shed 2 bases, with 15 bases lying between them. The CDR3 length is 16 residues. This CDR3 is CASSLTGNPSQETQYF. The CDR3 nucleotides read TGTGCCAGCAGCTTAACAGGAAACCCGTCGCAAGAGACCCAGTACTTC.

The CDR3 spells CASSHPNPSEVNTGELFF. The CDR3 coding sequence is TGCGCCAGCAGCCACCCTAACCCTAGCGAGGTGAACACCGGGGAGCTGTTTTTT. V usage is TRBV4-1 and J usage is TRBJ2-2; a possible D gene is TRBD2 (6 bases). Deletions cut 3 bases from V and 1 base from J, with 18 bases between. The CDR3 runs to 18 residues. The germline gives CDR1 MGHRA, CDR2 YSYEKL.

This clone came up a few times. CDR3 sequence (DNA): TGTGCCAGCAGCCCAGGGACAGCAGATGAGCAGTTCTTC. Translating it yields CASSPGTADEQFF. V and J are TRBV4-2 and TRBJ2-1, with TRBD1 identical over 7 bases. CDR3 size: 13 residues. Germline values: CDR1 LGHNA, CDR2 YNFKEQ. Losses at the gene ends were 4 bases for V and 8 bases for J; bases not matched to a gene: 5.

The J gene is TRBJ2-5, the V gene TRBV2, with D uncertain. Germline CDR1 reads SNHLY; CDR2 reads FYNNEI. The CDR3 consists of 12 residues. Trimming cost V 4 bases and J 3 bases, with 6 bases left between them. In DNA, the CDR3 is TGTGCCAGCAGTGTCCAGGAAGAGACCCAGTACTTC. It encodes CASSVQEETQYF. Looking up the rest from reference TRBV2 and TRBJ2-5 gives the full variable domain: EPEVTQTPSHQVTQMGQEVILRCVPISNHLYFYWYRQILGQKVEFLVSFYNNEISEKSEIFDDQFSVERPDGSNFTLKIRSTKLEDSAMYFCASSVQEETQYFGPGTRLLVL.

V usage is TRBV19 and J usage is TRBJ1-5; D unresolved. Germline V gene sequence: CDR1 LNHDA, CDR2 SQIVND (reference sequence). This CDR3 spans 14 amino acids. V was shortened by 8 bases and J by 4 bases, with 15 bases between the two germline ends. CDR3 sequence reads: CASQYEAGNQPQHF. CDR3 DNA sequence: TGTGCCAGTCAATACGAGGCGGGGAATCAGCCCCAGCATTTT.

This clone was found a few times. The J gene is TRBJ1-5, the V gene TRBV5-1; D is possibly TRBD1 (6 bases). CDR3 length: 15 residues. CDR1 and CDR2 from the germline V gene are SGHRS and YFSETQ. The germline V and J ends were trimmed by 0 bases and 3 bases, with 10 bases remaining between them. CDR3 region: CASSLGDTNNQPQHF. CDR3 nucleotide sequence: TGCGCCAGCAGCTTGGGGGACACGAACAATCAGCCCCAGCATTTT.